This T cell receptor (beta chain) was sequenced in a study of T cells in Graves' hyperthyroidism and ophthalmopathy. Looking at the study overall: Peripheral blood collection took place at initial diagnosis, before any treatment. Study-wide points: Ophthalmopathy stood apart from stable hyperthyroidism in a 13 V-J model.

Active moderate-to-severe ophthalmopathy, Clinical Activity Score at least 3, NOSPECS at least 4, under 3 months' duration. Clinical symptoms, serum thyroxine and TRAb, thyroid ultrasound and orbital computed tomography were used for the diagnoses. TCR beta CDR3 region amplification was performed from RNA transcripts. RT-PCR in the first round (using the HTBI primer set) targeted the TCR CDR3. Via MiXCR, TCRdb re-called the multiplex PCR reads, giving one row per CDR3 protein. The data contain a few hundred thousand distinct CDR3 sequences, roughly 20% of them singletons. The V gene lost 3 bases and the J gene lost 3 bases, with 13 bases spanning the gap. The CDR3 totals 15 residues. Germline assignment: CDR1 MNHEY and CDR2 SVGEGT. This clonotype was found many times. What it recognizes is unknown.

The rearrangement links TRBV6-2 or TRBV6-3 to TRBJ2-3, with D unresolved. The clonotype was recovered from a man aged 50 or older with Graves' ophthalmopathy. Sequenced sample: blood. The CDR3 DNA sequence: TGTGCCAGCAGTTATAATCCCACGGCGACAGATACGCAGTATTTT. Its translation: CASSYNPTATDTQYF.